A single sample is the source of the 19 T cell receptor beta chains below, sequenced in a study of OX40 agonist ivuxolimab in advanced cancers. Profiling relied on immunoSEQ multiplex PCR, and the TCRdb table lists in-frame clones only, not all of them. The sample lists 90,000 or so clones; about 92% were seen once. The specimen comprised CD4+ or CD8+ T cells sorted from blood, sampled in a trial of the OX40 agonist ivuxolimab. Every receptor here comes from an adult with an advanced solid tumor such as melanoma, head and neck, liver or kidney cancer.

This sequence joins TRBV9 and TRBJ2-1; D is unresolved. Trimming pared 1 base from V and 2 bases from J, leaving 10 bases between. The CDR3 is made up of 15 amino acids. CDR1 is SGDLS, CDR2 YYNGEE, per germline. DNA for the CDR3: TGTGCCAGCAGCGTACAGCCCGGCACCTACAATGAGCAGTTCTTC. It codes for CASSVQPGTYNEQFF.

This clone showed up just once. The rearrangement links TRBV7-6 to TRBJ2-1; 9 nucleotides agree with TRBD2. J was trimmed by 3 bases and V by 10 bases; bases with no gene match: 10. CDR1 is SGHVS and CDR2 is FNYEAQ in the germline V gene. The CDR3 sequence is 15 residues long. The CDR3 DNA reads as TGTGCCACTACCCAGACTAGCGGAGTCTACAATGAGCAGTTCTTC. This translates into CATTQTSGVYNEQFF.

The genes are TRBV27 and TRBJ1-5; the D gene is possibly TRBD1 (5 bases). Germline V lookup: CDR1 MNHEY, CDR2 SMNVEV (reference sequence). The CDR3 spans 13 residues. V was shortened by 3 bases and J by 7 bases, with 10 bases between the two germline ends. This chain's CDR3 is CASSFRGEQPQHF. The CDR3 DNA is TGTGCCAGCAGTTTTCGGGGGGAACAGCCCCAGCATTTT.

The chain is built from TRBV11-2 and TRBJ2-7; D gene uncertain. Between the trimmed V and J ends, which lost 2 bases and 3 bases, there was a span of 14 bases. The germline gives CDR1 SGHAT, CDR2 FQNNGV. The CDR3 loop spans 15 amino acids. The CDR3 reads CASSLFRALGYEQYF. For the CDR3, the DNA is TGTGCCAGCAGCTTATTCCGGGCACTTGGCTACGAGCAGTACTTC. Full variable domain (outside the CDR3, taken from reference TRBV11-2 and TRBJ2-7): EAGVAQSPRYKIIEKRQSVAFWCNPISGHATLYWYQQILGQGPKLLIQFQNNGVVDDSQLPKDRFSAERLKGVDSTLKIQPAKLEDSAVYLCASSLFRALGYEQYFGPGTRLTVT.

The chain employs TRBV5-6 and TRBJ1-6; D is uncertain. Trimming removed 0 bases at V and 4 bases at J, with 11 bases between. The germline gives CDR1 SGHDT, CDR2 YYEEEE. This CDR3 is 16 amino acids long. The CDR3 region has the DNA TGTGCCAGCAGCTTGGAAGGCCAGGAATATAATTCACCCCTCCACTTT. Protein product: CASSLEGQEYNSPLHF.

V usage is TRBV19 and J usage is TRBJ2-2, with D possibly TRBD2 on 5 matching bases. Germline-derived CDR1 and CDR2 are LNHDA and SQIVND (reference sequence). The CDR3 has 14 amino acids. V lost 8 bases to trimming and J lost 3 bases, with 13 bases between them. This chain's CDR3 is CASVPGSYTGELFF. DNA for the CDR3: TGTGCCAGTGTGCCGGGAAGTTACACCGGGGAGCTGTTTTTT. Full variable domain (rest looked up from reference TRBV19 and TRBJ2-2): DGGITQSPKYLFRKEGQNVTLSCEQNLNHDAMYWYRQDPGQGLRLIYYSQIVNDFQKGDIAEGYSVSREKKESFPLTVTSAQKNPTAFYLCASVPGSYTGELFFGEGSRLTVL.

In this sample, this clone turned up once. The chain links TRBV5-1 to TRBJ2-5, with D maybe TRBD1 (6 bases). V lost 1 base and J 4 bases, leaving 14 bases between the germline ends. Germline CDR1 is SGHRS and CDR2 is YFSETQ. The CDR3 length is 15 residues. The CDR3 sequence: CASSLIGAQGETQYF. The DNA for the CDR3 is TGCGCCAGCAGCTTGATTGGGGCACAGGGAGAGACCCAGTACTTC.

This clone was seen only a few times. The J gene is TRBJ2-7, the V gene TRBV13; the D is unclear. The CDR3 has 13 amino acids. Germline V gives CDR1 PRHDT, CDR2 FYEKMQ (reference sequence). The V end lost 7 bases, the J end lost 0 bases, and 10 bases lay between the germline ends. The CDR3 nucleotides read TGTGCCAGCACTCTAAGGAGCTCCTACGAGCAGTACTTC. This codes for CASTLRSSYEQYF. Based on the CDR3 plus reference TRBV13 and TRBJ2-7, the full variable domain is AAGVIQSPRHLIKEKRETATLKCYPIPRHDTVYWYQQGPGQDPQFLISFYEKMQSDKGSIPDRFSAQQFSDYHSELNMSSLELGDSALYFCASTLRSSYEQYFGPGTRLTVT.

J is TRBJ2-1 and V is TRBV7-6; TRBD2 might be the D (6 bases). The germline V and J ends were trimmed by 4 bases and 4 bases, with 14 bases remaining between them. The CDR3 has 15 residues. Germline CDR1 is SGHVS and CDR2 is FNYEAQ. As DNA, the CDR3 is TGTGCCAGCAGCTACGTCCCGGGACTTTACAATGAGCAGTTCTTC. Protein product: CASSYVPGLYNEQFF.

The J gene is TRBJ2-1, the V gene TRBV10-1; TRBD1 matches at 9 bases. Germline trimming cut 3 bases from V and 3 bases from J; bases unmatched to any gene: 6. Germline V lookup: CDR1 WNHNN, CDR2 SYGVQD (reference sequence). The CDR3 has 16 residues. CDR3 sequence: CASSDGDRAFYNEQFF. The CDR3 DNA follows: TGCGCCAGCAGTGATGGGGACAGGGCTTTCTACAATGAGCAGTTCTTC.

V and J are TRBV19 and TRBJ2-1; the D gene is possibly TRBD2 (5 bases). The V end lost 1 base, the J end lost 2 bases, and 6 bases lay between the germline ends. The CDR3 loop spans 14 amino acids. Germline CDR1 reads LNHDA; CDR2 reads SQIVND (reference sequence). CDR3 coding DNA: TGTGCCAGTAGTATAGCGGGGACCTACAATGAGCAGTTCTTC. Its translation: CASSIAGTYNEQFF.

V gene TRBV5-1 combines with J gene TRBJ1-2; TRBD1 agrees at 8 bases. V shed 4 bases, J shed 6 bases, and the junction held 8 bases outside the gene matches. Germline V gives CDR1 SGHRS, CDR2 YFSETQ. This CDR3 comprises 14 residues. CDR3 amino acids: CASSLGQGADGYTF. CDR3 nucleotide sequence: TGCGCCAGCAGCCTGGGGCAGGGGGCGGATGGCTACACCTTC. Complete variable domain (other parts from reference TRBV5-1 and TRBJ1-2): KAGVTQTPRYLIKTRGQQVTLSCSPISGHRSVSWYQQTPGQGLQFLFEYFSETQRNKGNFPGRFSGRQFSNSRSEMNVSTLELGDSALYLCASSLGQGADGYTFGSGTRLTVV.

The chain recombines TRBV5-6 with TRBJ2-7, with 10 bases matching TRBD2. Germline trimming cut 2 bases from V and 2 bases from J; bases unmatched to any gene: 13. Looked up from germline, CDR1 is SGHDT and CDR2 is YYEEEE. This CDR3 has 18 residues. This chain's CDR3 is CASSLDTSGIGNPYEQYF. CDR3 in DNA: TGTGCCAGCAGCTTAGACACTAGCGGGATTGGGAACCCCTACGAGCAGTACTTC.

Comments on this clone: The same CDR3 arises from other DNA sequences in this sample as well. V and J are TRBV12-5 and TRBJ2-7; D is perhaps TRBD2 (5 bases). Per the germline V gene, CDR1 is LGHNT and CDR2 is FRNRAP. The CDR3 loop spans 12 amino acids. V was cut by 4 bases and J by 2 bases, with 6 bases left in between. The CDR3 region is CASGSGAYEQYF. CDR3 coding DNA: TGTGCTAGTGGTTCCGGGGCCTACGAGCAGTACTTC. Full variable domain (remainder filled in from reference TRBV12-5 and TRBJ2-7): DARVTQTPRHKVTEMGQEVTMRCQPILGHNTVFWYRQTMMQGLELLAYFRNRAPLDDSGMPKDRFSAEMPDATLATLKIQPSEPRDSAVYFCASGSGAYEQYFGPGTRLTVT.

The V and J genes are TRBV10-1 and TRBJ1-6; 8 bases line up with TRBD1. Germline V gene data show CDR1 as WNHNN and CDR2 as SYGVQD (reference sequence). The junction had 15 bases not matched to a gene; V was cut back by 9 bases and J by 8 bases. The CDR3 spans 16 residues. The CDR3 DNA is TGCGCCAGGGTAACGGGAAGACAGGGGCTCCATTCACCCCTCCACTTT. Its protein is CARVTGRQGLHSPLHF.

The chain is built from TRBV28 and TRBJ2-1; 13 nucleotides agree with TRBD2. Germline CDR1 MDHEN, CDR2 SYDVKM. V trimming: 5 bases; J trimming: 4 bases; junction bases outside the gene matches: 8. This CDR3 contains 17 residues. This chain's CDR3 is CASSVLGTSGIYNEQFF. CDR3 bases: TGTGCCAGCAGTGTCCTTGGGACTAGCGGGATATACAATGAGCAGTTCTTC.

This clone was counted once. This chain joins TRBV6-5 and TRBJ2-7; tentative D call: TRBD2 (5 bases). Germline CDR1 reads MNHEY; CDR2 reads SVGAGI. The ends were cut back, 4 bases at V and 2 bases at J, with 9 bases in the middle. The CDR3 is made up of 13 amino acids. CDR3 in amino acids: CASSSDGTYEQYF. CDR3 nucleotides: TGTGCCAGCAGTTCGGACGGGACCTACGAGCAGTACTTC.

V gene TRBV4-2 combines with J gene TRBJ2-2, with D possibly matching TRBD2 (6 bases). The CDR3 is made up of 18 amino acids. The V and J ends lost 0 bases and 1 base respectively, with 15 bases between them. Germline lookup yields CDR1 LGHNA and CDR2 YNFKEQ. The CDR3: CASSQEATLRGNTGELFF. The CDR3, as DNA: TGTGCCAGCAGCCAAGAGGCGACGTTGCGGGGGAACACCGGGGAGCTGTTTTTT.

The CDR3 loop is CASMWPRGDTEAFF. CDR3 in DNA: TGTGCCAGCATGTGGCCCCGCGGGGACACTGAAGCTTTCTTT. The genes are TRBV2 and TRBJ1-1; D remains unclear. This CDR3 spans 14 amino acids. The germline CDR1 and CDR2 sequences are SNHLY and FYNNEI. Trimming shortened V by 7 bases and J by 3 bases, and 15 bases separated the two germline ends.